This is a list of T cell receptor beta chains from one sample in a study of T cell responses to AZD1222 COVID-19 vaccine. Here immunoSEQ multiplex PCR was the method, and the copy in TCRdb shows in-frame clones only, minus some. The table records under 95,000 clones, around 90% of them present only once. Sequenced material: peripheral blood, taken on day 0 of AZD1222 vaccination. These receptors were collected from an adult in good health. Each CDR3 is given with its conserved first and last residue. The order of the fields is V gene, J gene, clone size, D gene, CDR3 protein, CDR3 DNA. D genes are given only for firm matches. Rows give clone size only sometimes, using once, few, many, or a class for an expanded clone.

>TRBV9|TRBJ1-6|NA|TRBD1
CASSARTGSENSPLHF
TGTGCCAGCAGCGCTCGGACAGGGTCTGAGAATTCACCCCTCCACTTT
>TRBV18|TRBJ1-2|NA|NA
CASSETGSYGYTF
TGTGCCAGCTCAGAGACAGGATCGTATGGCTACACCTTC
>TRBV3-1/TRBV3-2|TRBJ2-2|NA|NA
CASSQDFRGLGELFF
TGTGCCAGCAGCCAAGATTTTCGGGGGCTCGGGGAGCTGTTTTTT
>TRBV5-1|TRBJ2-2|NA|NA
CASSFDGELFF
TGCGCCAGCAGCTTCGACGGGGAGCTGTTTTTT
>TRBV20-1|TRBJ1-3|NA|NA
CSADLGGTIYF
TGCAGTGCTGACCTAGGGGGCACCATATATTTT
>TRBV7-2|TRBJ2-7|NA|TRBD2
CASSKGTSGNGYEQYF
TGTGCCAGCAGCAAAGGGACTAGCGGGAATGGGTACGAGCAGTACTTC
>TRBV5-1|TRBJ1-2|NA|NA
CASSLAQEDGYTF
TGCGCCAGCAGCTTGGCCCAGGAGGATGGCTACACCTTC
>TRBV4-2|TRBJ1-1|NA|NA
CASSQDRGFGTEAFF
TGTGCCAGCAGCCAAGATCGGGGGTTTGGGACTGAAGCTTTCTTT
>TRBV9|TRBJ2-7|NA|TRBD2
CASSVGTSGYEQYF
TGTGCCAGCAGCGTCGGGACTAGCGGCTACGAGCAGTACTTC
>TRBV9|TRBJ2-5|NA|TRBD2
CASSGLAGGAETQYF
TGTGCCAGCAGCGGTTTAGCGGGGGGAGCAGAGACCCAGTACTTC
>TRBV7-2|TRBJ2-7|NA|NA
CASSLFGGPIEEQYF
TGTGCCAGCAGCTTATTCGGGGGCCCCATAGAGGAGCAGTACTTC
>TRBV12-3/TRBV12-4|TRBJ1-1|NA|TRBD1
CASSFRDRTRAFF
TGTGCCAGCAGTTTTAGGGACAGGACAAGGGCTTTCTTT
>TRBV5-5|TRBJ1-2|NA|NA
CASSFVRARQDYGYTF
TGTGCCAGCAGCTTCGTTCGCGCCCGGCAGGACTATGGCTACACCTTC
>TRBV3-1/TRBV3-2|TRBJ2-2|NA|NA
CASSPFSRGNTGELFF
TGTGCCAGCAGCCCCTTTTCCAGGGGAAACACCGGGGAGCTGTTTTTT
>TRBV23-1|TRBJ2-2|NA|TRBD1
CASSHRDRGLAGELFF
TGCGCCAGCAGTCACCGGGACAGGGGTCTCGCCGGGGAGCTGTTTTTT
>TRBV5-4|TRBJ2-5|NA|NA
CASSLAWGRTEETQYF
TGTGCCAGCAGCTTGGCTTGGGGGAGGACAGAGGAGACCCAGTACTTC
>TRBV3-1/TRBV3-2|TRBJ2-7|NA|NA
CASSRPAKEIYEQYF
TGTGCCAGCAGTCGACCGGCCAAGGAAATCTACGAGCAGTACTTC
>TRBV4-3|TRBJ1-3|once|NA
CASSQDRHSSGNTIYF
TGCGCCAGCAGCCAAGATCGGCACAGCTCTGGAAACACCATATATTTT
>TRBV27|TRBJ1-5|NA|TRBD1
CASSLDRGSNQPQHF
TGTGCCAGCAGTTTAGACAGGGGTAGCAATCAGCCCCAGCATTTT
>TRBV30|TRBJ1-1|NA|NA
CAWVTRAKNTEAFF
TGTGCCTGGGTCACCCGGGCGAAAAACACTGAAGCTTTCTTT
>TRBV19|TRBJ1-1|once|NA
CASSEGWTEAFF
TGTGCCTCATCGGAGGGGTGGACTGAAGCTTTCTTT
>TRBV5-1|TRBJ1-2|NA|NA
CASSLKQPYGYTF
TGCGCCAGCAGCTTGAAACAGCCCTATGGCTACACCTTC
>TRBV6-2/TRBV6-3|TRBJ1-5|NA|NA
CASSYRTATSNQPQHF
TGTGCCAGCAGCTATCGGACAGCGACTAGCAATCAGCCCCAGCATTTT
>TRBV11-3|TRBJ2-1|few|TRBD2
CASSLGASGIYEQFF
TGTGCCAGCAGCTTAGGGGCTAGCGGGATATATGAGCAGTTCTTC
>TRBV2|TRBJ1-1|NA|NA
CASSPKELTYLNTEAFF
TGTGCCAGCAGCCCCAAAGAATTGACATATTTGAACACTGAAGCTTTCTTT
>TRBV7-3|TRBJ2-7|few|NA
CASSPGLNIGEQYF
TGTGCCAGCAGCCCTGGACTCAACATAGGCGAGCAGTACTTC
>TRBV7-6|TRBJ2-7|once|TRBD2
CASSLVVGGRAQGEQYF
TGTGCCAGCAGCTTAGTGGTTGGCGGGAGGGCCCAGGGGGAGCAGTACTTC
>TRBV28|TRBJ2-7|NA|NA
CASSLPGAARLSNEQYF
TGTGCCAGCAGTTTACCCGGGGCAGCTCGATTGTCCAACGAGCAGTACTTC
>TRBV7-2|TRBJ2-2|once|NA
CASSLLGGQNTGELFF
TGTGCCAGCAGCTTACTCGGCGGGCAGAACACCGGGGAGCTGTTTTTT
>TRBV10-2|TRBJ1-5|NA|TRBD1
CASSEPANGQGVINQPQHF
TGCGCCAGCAGTGAGCCCGCAAATGGACAGGGCGTCATCAATCAGCCCCAGCATTTT
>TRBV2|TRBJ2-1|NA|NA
CASSGGRATNEQFF
TGTGCCAGCAGTGGGGGCAGGGCGACTAATGAGCAGTTCTTC
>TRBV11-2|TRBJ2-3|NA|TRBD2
CASSLRDYRDTQYF
TGTGCCAGCAGCCTCCGGGACTATAGAGATACGCAGTATTTT
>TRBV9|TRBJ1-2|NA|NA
CASSVAPGRVQGYTF
TGTGCCAGCAGCGTAGCCCCGGGGAGAGTTCAAGGCTACACCTTC
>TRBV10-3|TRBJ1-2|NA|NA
CATAPGEGYGYTF
TGTGCCACCGCCCCTGGGGAGGGCTATGGCTACACCTTC
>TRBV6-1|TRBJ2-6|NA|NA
CASSDEQSGANVLTF
TGTGCCAGCAGTGATGAACAATCTGGGGCCAACGTCCTGACTTTC
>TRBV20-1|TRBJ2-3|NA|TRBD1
CSASWGQGARGLTGTQYF
TGCAGTGCTAGTTGGGGACAGGGAGCTCGGGGACTCACGGGTACGCAGTATTTT
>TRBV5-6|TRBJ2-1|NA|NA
CASSFGTPGYNEQFF
TGTGCCAGCAGCTTCGGGACTCCCGGTTACAATGAGCAGTTCTTC
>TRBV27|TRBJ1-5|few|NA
CASSFSGQPQHF
TGTGCCAGCAGTTTTAGCGGTCAGCCCCAGCATTTT
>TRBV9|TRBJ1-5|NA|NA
CASSVSGEEPQHF
TGTGCCAGCAGCGTATCCGGAGAGGAGCCCCAGCATTTT
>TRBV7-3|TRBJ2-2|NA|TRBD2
CASSLSALAGGANTGELFF
TGTGCCAGCAGCTTAAGTGCACTAGCGGGGGGCGCGAACACCGGGGAGCTGTTTTTT
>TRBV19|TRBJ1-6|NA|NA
CASSTSSGNSPLHF
TGTGCCAGTAGTACCTCTTCGGGGAATTCACCCCTCCACTTT
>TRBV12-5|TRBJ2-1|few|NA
CASGLPYGGNEQFF
TGTGCTAGTGGTTTGCCCTACGGAGGGAATGAGCAGTTCTTC
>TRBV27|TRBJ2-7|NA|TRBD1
CASSSRQGFKEQYF
TGTGCCAGCAGTTCCCGACAGGGATTTAAGGAGCAGTACTTC
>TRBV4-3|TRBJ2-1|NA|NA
CASSQLMTGSYNEQFF
TGCGCCAGCAGCCAACTAATGACTGGCTCCTACAATGAGCAGTTCTTC
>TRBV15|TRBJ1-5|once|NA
CATSRDQGLQPQHF
TGTGCCACCAGCAGAGATCAAGGGTTACAGCCCCAGCATTTT
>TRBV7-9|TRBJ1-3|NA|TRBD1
CASSLDLLAGGFSGNTIYF
TGTGCCAGCAGCTTAGATCTTCTTGCAGGGGGCTTTTCTGGAAACACCATATATTTT
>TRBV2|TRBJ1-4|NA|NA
CASKGSGGQRLFF
TGTGCCAGCAAGGGTTCGGGTGGGCAAAGACTGTTTTTT
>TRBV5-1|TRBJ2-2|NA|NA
CASSHRPRGTGELFF
TGCGCCAGCAGCCACCGCCCCCGGGGAACCGGGGAGCTGTTTTTT
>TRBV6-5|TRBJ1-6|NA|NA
CASSYSSHRGFQPLHF
TGTGCCAGCAGTTACTCGAGCCACCGCGGTTTTCAACCCCTCCACTTT
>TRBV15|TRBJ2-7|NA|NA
CATSRDFVFSYEQYF
TGTGCCACCAGCAGAGATTTCGTCTTCTCCTACGAGCAGTACTTC
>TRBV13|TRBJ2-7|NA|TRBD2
CASSPTRTSGYEQYF
TGTGCCAGCAGCCCTACCCGGACTAGCGGTTACGAGCAGTACTTC
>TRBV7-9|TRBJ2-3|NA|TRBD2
CASSLYLREGTDTQYF
TGTGCCAGCAGCTTATATCTGAGGGAGGGGACAGATACGCAGTATTTT